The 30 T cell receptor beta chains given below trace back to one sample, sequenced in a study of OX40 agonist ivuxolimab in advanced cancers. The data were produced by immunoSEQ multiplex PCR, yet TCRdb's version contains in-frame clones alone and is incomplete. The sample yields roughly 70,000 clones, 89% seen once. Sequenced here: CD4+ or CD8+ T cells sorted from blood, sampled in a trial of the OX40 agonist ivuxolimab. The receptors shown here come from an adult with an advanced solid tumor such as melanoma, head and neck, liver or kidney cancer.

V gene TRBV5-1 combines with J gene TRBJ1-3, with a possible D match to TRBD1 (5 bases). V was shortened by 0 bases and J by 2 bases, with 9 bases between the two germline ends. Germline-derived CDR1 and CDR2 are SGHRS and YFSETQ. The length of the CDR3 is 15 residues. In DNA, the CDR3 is TGCGCCAGCAGCTTGGGAGACAGTACTGGAAACACCATATATTTT. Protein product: CASSLGDSTGNTIYF.

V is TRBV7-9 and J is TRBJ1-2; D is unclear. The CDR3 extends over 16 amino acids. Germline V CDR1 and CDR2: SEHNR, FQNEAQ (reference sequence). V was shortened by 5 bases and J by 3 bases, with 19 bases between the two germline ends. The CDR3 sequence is CASSPDRTLGDYGYTF. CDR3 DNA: TGTGCCAGCAGCCCGGATCGGACCCTCGGGGACTATGGCTACACCTTC.

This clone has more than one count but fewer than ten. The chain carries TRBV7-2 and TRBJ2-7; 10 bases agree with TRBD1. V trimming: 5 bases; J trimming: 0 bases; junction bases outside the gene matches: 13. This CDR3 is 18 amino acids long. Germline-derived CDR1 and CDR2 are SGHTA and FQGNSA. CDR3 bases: TGTGCCAGCAGCGCTCCAAGTTCCCGGGACAGGGGCTCCTACGAGCAGTACTTC. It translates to CASSAPSSRDRGSYEQYF.

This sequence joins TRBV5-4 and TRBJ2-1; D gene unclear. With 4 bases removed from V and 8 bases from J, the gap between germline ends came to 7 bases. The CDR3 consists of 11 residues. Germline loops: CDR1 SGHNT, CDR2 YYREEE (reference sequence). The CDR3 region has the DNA TGTGCCAGCAGCGTATGGTATGAGCAGTTCTTC. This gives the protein CASSVWYEQFF.

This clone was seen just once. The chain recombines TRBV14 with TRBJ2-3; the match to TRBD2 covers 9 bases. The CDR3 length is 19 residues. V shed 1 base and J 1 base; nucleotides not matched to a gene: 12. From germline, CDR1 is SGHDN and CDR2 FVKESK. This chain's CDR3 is CASSQGTSELEDGTDTQYF. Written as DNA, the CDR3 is TGTGCCAGCAGCCAAGGGACTAGCGAACTCGAGGATGGCACAGATACGCAGTATTTT.

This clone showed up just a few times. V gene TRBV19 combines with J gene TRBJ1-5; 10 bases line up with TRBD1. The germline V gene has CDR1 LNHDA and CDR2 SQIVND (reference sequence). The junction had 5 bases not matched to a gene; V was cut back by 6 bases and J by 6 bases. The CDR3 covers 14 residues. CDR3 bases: TGTGCCAGTAGCGTGGACAGGGGGTCTCAGCCCCAGCATTTT. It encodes CASSVDRGSQPQHF.

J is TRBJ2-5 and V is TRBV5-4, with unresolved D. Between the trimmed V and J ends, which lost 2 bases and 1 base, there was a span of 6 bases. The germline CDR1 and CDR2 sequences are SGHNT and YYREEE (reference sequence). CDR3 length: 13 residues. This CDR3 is CASSFSTQETQYF. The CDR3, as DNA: TGTGCCAGCAGCTTCAGCACCCAAGAGACCCAGTACTTC.

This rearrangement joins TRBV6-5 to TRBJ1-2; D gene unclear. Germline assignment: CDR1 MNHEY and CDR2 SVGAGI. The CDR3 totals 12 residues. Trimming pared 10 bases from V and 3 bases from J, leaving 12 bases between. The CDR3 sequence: CATKDMDYGYTF. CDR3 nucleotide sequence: TGTGCCACCAAAGACATGGACTATGGCTACACCTTC.

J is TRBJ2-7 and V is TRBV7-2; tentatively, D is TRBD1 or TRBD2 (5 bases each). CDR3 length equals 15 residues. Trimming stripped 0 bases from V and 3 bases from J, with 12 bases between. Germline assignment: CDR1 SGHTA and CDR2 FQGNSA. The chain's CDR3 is CASSLAGGSLYEQYF. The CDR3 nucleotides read TGTGCCAGCAGCTTAGCTGGGGGTTCCCTCTACGAGCAGTACTTC.

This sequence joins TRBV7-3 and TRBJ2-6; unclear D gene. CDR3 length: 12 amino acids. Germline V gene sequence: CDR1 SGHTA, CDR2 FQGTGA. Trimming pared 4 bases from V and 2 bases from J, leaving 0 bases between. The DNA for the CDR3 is TGTGCCAGCAGCTCTGGGGCCAACGTCCTGACTTTC. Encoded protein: CASSSGANVLTF. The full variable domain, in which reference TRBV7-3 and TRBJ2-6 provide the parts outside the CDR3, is GAGVSQTPSNKVTEKGKYVELRCDPISGHTALYWYRQSLGQGPEFLIYFQGTGAADDSGLPNDRFFAVRPEGSVSTLKIQRTERGDSAVYLCASSSGANVLTFGAGSRLTVL.

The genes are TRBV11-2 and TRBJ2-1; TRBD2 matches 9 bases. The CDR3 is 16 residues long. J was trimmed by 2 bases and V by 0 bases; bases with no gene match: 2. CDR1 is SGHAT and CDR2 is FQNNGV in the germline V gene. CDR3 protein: CASSLDVAGAYNEQFF. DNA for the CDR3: TGTGCCAGCAGCTTAGATGTAGCGGGAGCCTACAATGAGCAGTTCTTC.

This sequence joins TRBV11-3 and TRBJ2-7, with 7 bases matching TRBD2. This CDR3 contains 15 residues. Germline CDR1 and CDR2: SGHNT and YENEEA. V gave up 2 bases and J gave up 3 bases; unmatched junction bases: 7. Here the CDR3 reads CASSLRGEGDYEQYF. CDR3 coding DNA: TGTGCCAGCAGCTTAAGAGGGGAGGGAGACTACGAGCAGTACTTC.

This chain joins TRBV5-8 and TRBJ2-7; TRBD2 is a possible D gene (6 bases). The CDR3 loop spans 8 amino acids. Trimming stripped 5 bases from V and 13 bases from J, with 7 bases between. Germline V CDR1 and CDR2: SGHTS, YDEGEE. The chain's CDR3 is CASRRGYF. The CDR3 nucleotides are TGTGCCAGCAGGCGGGGTTACTTC.

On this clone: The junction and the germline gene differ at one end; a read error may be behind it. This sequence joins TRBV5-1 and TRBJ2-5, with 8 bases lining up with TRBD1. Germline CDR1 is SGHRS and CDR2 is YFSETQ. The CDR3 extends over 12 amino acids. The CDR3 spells CATSRGQETQYF. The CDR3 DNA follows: TGCGCCACCAGCAGGGGGCAGGAGACCCAGTACTTC.

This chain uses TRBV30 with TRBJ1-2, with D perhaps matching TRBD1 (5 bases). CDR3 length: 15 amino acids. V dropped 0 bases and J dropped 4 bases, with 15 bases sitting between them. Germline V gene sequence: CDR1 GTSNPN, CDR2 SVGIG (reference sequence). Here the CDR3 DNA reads TGTGCCTGGAGTGTAGGGGCCCGGGCGGTCTATGGCTACACCTTC. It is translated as CAWSVGARAVYGYTF.

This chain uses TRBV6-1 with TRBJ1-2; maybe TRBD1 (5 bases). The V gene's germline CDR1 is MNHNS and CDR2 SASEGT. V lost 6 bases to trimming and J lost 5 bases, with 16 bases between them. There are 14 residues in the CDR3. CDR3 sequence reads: CASRSFTGDYGYTF. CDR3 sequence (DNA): TGTGCCAGCAGAAGCTTCACAGGTGATTATGGCTACACCTTC.

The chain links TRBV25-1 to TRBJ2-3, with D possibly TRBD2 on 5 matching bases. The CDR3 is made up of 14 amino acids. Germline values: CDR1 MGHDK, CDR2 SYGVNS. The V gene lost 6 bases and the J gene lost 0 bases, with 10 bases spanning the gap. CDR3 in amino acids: CASSGILSTDTQYF. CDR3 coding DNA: TGTGCCAGCAGCGGGATTCTTAGCACAGATACGCAGTATTTT. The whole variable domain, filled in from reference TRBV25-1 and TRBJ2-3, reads EADIYQTPRYLVIGTGKKITLECSQTMGHDKMYWYQQDPGMELHLIHYSYGVNSTEKGDLSSESTVSRIRTEHFPLTLESARPSHTSQYLCASSGILSTDTQYFGPGTRLTVL.

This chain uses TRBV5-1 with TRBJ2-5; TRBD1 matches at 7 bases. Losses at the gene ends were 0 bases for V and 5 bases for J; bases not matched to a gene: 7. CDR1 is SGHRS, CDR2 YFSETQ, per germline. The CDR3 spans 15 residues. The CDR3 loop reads CASSLVGTEGETQYF. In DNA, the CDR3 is TGCGCCAGCAGCTTGGTTGGGACAGAGGGGGAGACCCAGTACTTC.

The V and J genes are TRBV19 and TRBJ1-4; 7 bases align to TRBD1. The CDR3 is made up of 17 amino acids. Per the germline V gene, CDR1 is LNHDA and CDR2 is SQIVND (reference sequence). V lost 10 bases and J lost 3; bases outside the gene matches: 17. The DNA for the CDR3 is TGTGCCACCGCCAGGGGGTTGGGACAGCAGGCTAATGAAAAACTGTTTTTT. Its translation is CATARGLGQQANEKLFF.

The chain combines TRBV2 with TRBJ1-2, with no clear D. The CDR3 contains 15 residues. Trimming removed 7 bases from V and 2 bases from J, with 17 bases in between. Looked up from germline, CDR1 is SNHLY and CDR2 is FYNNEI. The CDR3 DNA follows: TGTGCCAGCACCCCGGGTCGCCGGTTGAACTATGGCTACACCTTC. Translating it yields CASTPGRRLNYGYTF. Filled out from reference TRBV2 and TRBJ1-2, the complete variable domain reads EPEVTQTPSHQVTQMGQEVILRCVPISNHLYFYWYRQILGQKVEFLVSFYNNEISEKSEIFDDQFSVERPDGSNFTLKIRSTKLEDSAMYFCASTPGRRLNYGYTFGSGTRLTVV.

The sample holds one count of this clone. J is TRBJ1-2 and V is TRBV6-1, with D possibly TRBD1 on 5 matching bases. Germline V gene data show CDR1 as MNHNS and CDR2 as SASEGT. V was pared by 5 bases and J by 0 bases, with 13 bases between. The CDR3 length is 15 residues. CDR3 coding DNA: TGTGCCAGCAGTCCTCAGGGTGTAGCTAACTATGGCTACACCTTC. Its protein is CASSPQGVANYGYTF.

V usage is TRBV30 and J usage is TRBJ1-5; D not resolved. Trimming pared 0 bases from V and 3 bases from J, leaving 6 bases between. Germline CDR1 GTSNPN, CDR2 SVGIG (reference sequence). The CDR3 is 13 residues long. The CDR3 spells CAWSVADNQPQHF. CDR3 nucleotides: TGTGCCTGGAGTGTGGCAGACAATCAGCCCCAGCATTTT.

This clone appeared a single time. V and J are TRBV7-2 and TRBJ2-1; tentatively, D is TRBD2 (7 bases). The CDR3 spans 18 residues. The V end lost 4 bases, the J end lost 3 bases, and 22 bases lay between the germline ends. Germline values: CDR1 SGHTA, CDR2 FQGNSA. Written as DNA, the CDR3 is TGTGCCAGCAGCTCATTGTCGGGGGGCTTAAGGGGCTACAATGAGCAGTTCTTC. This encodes CASSSLSGGLRGYNEQFF.

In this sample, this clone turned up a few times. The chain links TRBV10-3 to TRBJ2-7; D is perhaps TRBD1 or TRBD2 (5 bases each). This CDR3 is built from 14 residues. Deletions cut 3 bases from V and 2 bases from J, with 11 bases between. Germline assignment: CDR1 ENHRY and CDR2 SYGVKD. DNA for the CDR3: TGTGCCATCAGTGAAGCCGGGACCACCTACGAGCAGTACTTC. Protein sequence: CAISEAGTTYEQYF.

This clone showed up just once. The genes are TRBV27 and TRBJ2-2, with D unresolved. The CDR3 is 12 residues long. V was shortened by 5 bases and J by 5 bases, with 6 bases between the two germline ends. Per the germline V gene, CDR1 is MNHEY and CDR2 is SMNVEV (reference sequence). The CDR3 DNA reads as TGTGCCAGCAGTACCCTTACCGGGGAGCTGTTTTTT. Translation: CASSTLTGELFF.

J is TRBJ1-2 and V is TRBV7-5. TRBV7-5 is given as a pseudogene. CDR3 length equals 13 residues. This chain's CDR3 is CARSESGGCGYTF. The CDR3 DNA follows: TGTGCCAGAAGCGAGTCGGGGGGTTGCGGCTACACCTTC.

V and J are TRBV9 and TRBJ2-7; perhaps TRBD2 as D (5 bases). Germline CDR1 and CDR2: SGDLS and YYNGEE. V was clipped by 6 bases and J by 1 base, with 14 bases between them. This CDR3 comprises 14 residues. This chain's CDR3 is CASTRGPESYEQYF. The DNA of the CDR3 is TGTGCCAGCACTCGCGGGCCCGAGTCCTACGAGCAGTACTTC.

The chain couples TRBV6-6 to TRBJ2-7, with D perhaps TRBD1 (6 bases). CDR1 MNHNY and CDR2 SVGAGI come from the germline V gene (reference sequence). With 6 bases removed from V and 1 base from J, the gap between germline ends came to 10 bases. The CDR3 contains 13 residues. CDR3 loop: CASSRQVSYEQYF. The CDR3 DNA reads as TGTGCCAGCAGCCGACAGGTGTCCTACGAGCAGTACTTC.

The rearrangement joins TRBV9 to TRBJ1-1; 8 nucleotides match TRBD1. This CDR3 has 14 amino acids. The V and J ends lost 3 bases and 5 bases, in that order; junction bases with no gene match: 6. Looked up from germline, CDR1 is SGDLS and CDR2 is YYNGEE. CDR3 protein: CASSARQGSTEAFF. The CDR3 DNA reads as TGTGCCAGCAGCGCCCGACAGGGGTCAACTGAAGCTTTCTTT. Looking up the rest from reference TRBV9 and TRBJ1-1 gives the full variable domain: DSGVTQTPKHLITATGQRVTLRCSPRSGDLSVYWYQQSLDQGLQFLIQYYNGEERAKGNILERFSAQQFPDLHSELNLSSLELGDSALYFCASSARQGSTEAFFGQGTRLTVV.

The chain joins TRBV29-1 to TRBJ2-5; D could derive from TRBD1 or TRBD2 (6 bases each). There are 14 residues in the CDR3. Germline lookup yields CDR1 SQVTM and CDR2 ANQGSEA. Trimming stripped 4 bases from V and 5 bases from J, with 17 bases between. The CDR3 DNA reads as TGCAGCGTTGTGTTGTCGACAGGAGGGGAGACCCAGTACTTC. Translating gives CSVVLSTGGETQYF. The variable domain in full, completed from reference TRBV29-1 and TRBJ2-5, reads SAVISQKPSRDICQRGTSLTIQCQVDSQVTMMFWYRQQPGQSLTLIATANQGSEATYESGFVIDKFPISRPNLTFSTLTVSNMSPEDSSIYLCSVVLSTGGETQYFGPGTRLLVL.